The rows below give T cell receptor beta chains drawn from one sample of a study of blood T cell repertoires in COVID-19. Only in-frame clones appear in the TCRdb table, and some are missing; sequencing was by immunoSEQ multiplex PCR. The table shows 85,000 to 95,000 clones, with approximately 90% occurring only once. Sequences were obtained from peripheral blood. The origin of the receptors is a woman between 50 and 59 years old in a cohort sampled during active COVID-19. Both conserved end residues are part of each CDR3. D genes are given only for firm matches. Size tells how often a clone was seen (once, few, many) or the class of an expanded clone, and some rows leave it out.

TGTGCCAGCAGCTTAGACCGGGGGTTCTCCTACGAGCAGTACTTC CASSLDRGFSYEQYF - TRBJ2-7 TRBV7-2 -
TGTGCCAGCACGACCCGACCCGGAGAGGCTTTCTTT CASTTRPGEAFF - TRBJ1-1 TRBV6-5 -
TGTGCCAGCAGCCAAGAGGGGGGTCCGGGGTACTTC CASSQEGGPGYF - TRBJ2-4 TRBV4-2 -
TGTGCCAGTAGTATCCCCGGCAGGGGGTTGGCCGGGGAGCTGTTTTTT CASSIPGRGLAGELFF TRBD1 TRBJ2-2 TRBV19 -
TGTGCCAGCAGCCCCTCTGGACCCCTAGGGGCCTCGAACACCGGGGAGCTGTTTTTT CASSPSGPLGASNTGELFF - TRBJ2-2 TRBV14 -
TGTGCCAGCAGCCCAGGGACAGTAGGGAATCAGCCCCAGCATTTT CASSPGTVGNQPQHF TRBD1 TRBJ1-5 TRBV5-5 -
TGTGCCACCTCCAGGCGGGGCCCTAGCACAGATACGCAGTATTTT CATSRRGPSTDTQYF - TRBJ2-3 TRBV27 -
TGTGCCAGCAGCCTGGGGACAGGGAACTACAATGAGCAGTTCTTC CASSLGTGNYNEQFF TRBD1 TRBJ2-1 TRBV27 -
TGCGCCAGCCAAAATAGCGGGGGCCTTTACAATGAGCAGTTCTTC CASQNSGGLYNEQFF TRBD2 TRBJ2-1 TRBV5-1 -
TGTGCCAGCAGCCCCCAGGACACATTAAGCTCCTACGAGCAGTACTTC CASSPQDTLSSYEQYF - TRBJ2-7 TRBV7-8 -
TGTGCCAGCAGTCACAGGGCGAACTATGGCTACACCTTC CASSHRANYGYTF - TRBJ1-2 TRBV12-3/TRBV12-4 -
TGTGCCAGCAGCGCCCGGACTAGCGGGAGTTCTCCATACGAGCAGTACTTC CASSARTSGSSPYEQYF - TRBJ2-7 TRBV12-1 -
TGTGCCAGCATGGAGGGAGATGTTTGGCCCCAGCATTTT CASMEGDVWPQHF - TRBJ1-5 TRBV6-5 -
TGTGCCAGCAGCCCGACAGGGACCTCCTACAATGAGCAGTTCTTC CASSPTGTSYNEQFF TRBD1 TRBJ2-1 TRBV5-4 -
TGTGCCAGCTCACCGGGACTAGCGGGACCGGGCGCAGATACGCAGTATTTT CASSPGLAGPGADTQYF TRBD2 TRBJ2-3 TRBV18 -
TGTGCCAGCTCACCCCCCGAAACCGGGACAGGGGGCCTTGGGGGAAACATTCAGTACTTC CASSPPETGTGGLGGNIQYF TRBD1 TRBJ2-4 TRBV18 -
TGTGCTAGTGTTATTACCGGGACTAGCGGGGGGGCCGGAGAGACCCAGTACTTC CASVITGTSGGAGETQYF TRBD2 TRBJ2-5 TRBV12-5 -
TGTGCCAGTAGTATCCAGGATAATCAGCCCCAGCATTTT CASSIQDNQPQHF - TRBJ1-5 TRBV19 -
TGTGCCAGCAGGAGACACATGGGGGAGGACATTGACACCGGGGAGCTGTTTTTT CASRRHMGEDIDTGELFF - TRBJ2-2 TRBV21-1 -
TGTGCCAGCAGCCCTAGCCGAGAATACAATGAGCAGTTCTTC CASSPSREYNEQFF - TRBJ2-1 TRBV7-2 few
TGTGCCAGCAGCTTAGAAACATCCTTCTACGAGCAGTACTTC CASSLETSFYEQYF - TRBJ2-7 TRBV7-9 once
TGTGCCAGCAGTGACCCCCCTGTGCGGGCGGGAGGCGAGCAGTACTTC CASSDPPVRAGGEQYF TRBD2 TRBJ2-7 TRBV6-4 -